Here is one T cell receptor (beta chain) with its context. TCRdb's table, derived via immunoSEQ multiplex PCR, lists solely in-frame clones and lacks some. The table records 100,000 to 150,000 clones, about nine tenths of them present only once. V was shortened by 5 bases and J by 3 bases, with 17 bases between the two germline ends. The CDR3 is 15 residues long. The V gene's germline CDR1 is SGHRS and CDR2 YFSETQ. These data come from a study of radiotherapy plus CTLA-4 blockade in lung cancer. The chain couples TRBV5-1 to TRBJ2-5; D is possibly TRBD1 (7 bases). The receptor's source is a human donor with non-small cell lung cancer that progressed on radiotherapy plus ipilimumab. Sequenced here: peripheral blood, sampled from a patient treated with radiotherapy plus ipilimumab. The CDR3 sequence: CASSIGGGLEETQYF. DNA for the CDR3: TGCGCCAGCAGTATCGGAGGGGGCTTAGAAGAGACCCAGTACTTC.